Following are 23 T cell receptor beta chains from one sample sequenced in a study of glioma-infiltrating T cells after dendritic cell vaccination. Measured with immunoSEQ multiplex PCR; TCRdb has only the in-frame clones, and not every one. The sample lists about 92,000 clones; approximately 84% were seen once. This specimen was blood, taken before dendritic cell vaccination. All receptors come from a human donor with glioblastoma.

The count of this clone is one. The chain carries TRBV4-3 and TRBJ2-1, with D maybe TRBD2 (6 bases). Trimming cost V 1 base and J 0 bases, with 13 bases left between them. The CDR3 consists of 17 residues. CDR1 and CDR2 from the germline V gene are LGHNA and YSLEER. CDR3 protein: CASSQGRGTYSYNEQFF. The CDR3 bases are TGCGCCAGCAGCCAAGGGAGAGGGACTTACTCCTACAATGAGCAGTTCTTC.

The rearrangement links TRBV9 to TRBJ2-6, with a possible D match to TRBD2 (6 bases). The germline V gene has CDR1 SGDLS and CDR2 YYNGEE. V gave up 0 bases and J gave up 0 bases, with 13 bases separating them. The CDR3 has 18 amino acids. The CDR3 coding sequence is TGTGCCAGCAGCGTAGAGGTTGGCGGGATCTCTGGGGCCAACGTCCTGACTTTC. Translation gives CASSVEVGGISGANVLTF.

The chain combines TRBV2 with TRBJ1-2, with D unclear. The V gene's germline CDR1 is SNHLY and CDR2 FYNNEI. This CDR3 has 13 amino acids. Trimming removed 5 bases at V and 2 bases at J, with 9 bases between. The CDR3 loop is CASSFKANYGYTF. CDR3 bases: TGTGCCAGCAGTTTTAAAGCCAACTATGGCTACACCTTC.

This clone was seen only once. The J gene is TRBJ2-5, the V gene TRBV27, with 10 bases fitting TRBD2. V lost 1 base to trimming and J lost 7 bases; unmatched junction nucleotides: 6. The CDR3 sequence is 15 residues long. Germline V gives CDR1 MNHEY, CDR2 SMNVEV (reference sequence). Here the CDR3 DNA reads TGTGCCAGCAGTTTATGGGCTAGCGGGAGCGGGACCCAGTACTTC. This sequence encodes CASSLWASGSGTQYF.

Here the CDR3 reads CATDRGGVATQYF. The CDR3, as DNA: TGTGCCACCGACCGAGGGGGAGTCGCGACCCAGTACTTC. The chain employs TRBV7-2 and TRBJ2-5; D perhaps matches TRBD1 (6 bases). Germline-derived CDR1 and CDR2 are SGHTA and FQGNSA. Trimming removed 10 bases from V and 7 bases from J, with 19 bases in between. The CDR3 consists of 13 residues.

V and J are TRBV7-6 and TRBJ2-5, with 11 bases matching TRBD2. Germline V gene lookup returns CDR1 SGHVS and CDR2 FNYEAQ. Losses at the gene ends were 8 bases for V and 3 bases for J; bases not matched to a gene: 2. The CDR3 runs to 13 residues. This chain's CDR3 is CASSGLAEETQYF. In DNA, the CDR3 is TGTGCCAGCTCGGGACTAGCGGAAGAGACCCAGTACTTC.

This rearrangement joins TRBV7-2 to TRBJ2-2; 7 nucleotides match TRBD2. The ends lost 0 bases at V and 4 bases at J; junction bases unmatched: 2. From germline, CDR1 is SGHTA and CDR2 FQGNSA. This CDR3 spans 15 amino acids. The CDR3 coding sequence is TGTGCCAGCAGCTTAGCGGGAGGGAGCACCGGGGAGCTGTTTTTT. Protein: CASSLAGGSTGELFF.

This clone was observed a single time. The chain joins TRBV19 to TRBJ1-2, with D maybe TRBD1 (6 bases). The CDR3 sequence is 13 residues long. Between the trimmed V and J ends, which lost 4 bases and 5 bases, there was a span of 11 bases. The germline CDR1 and CDR2 sequences are LNHDA and SQIVND (reference sequence). CDR3 amino acids: CASSTSGVYGYTF. The CDR3 DNA sequence: TGTGCCAGTAGTACATCAGGGGTTTATGGCTACACCTTC.

This chain connects TRBV19 to TRBJ2-1; D is possibly TRBD1 (6 bases). The CDR3 spans 14 residues. Trimming took off 4 bases at V and 3 bases at J, with 10 bases between the two ends. In germline, CDR1 is LNHDA, CDR2 SQIVND (reference sequence). The DNA for the CDR3 is TGTGCCAGTAGTAGACAGGTCCTCTACAATGAGCAGTTCTTC. It codes for CASSRQVLYNEQFF. The whole variable domain, remainder taken from reference TRBV19 and TRBJ2-1, is DGGITQSPKYLFRKEGQNVTLSCEQNLNHDAMYWYRQDPGQGLRLIYYSQIVNDFQKGDIAEGYSVSREKKESFPLTVTSAQKNPTAFYLCASSRQVLYNEQFFGPGTRLTVL.

This chain joins TRBV23-1 and TRBJ2-7; tentatively, D is TRBD1 (5 bases). TRBV23-1 is given ORF status, its function remaining uncertain. This CDR3 spans 13 amino acids. The ends were cut back, 7 bases at V and 3 bases at J, with 13 bases in the middle. The CDR3 spells CASMTVDDYEQYF. The CDR3 bases are TGCGCCAGCATGACAGTGGATGACTACGAGCAGTACTTC.

This chain joins TRBV6-1 and TRBJ1-1; 9 positions match TRBD1. The CDR3 is 15 amino acids. Germline lookup yields CDR1 MNHNS and CDR2 SASEGT. V trimming: 5 bases; J trimming: 3 bases; junction bases outside the gene matches: 7. The CDR3 sequence is CASSRLQGADTEAFF. The CDR3 nucleotides read TGTGCCAGCAGTAGACTACAGGGGGCGGACACTGAAGCTTTCTTT.

CDR3 DNA: TGTGCCAGCAGCACTGGACAGGGGGTTGGGAACACTGAAGCTTTCTTT. Residues: CASSTGQGVGNTEAFF. The chain couples TRBV5-4 to TRBJ1-1; 10 nucleotides agree with TRBD1. This CDR3 has 16 residues. The V gene end was trimmed by 4 bases and the J gene end by 1 base; junction bases not matched to a gene: 7. Germline lookup yields CDR1 SGHNT and CDR2 YYREEE (reference sequence). Together with reference TRBV5-4 and TRBJ1-1, the CDR3 gives the full variable domain: ETGVTQSPTHLIKTRGQQVTLRCSSQSGHNTVSWYQQALGQGPQFIFQYYREEENGRGNFPPRFSGLQFPNYSSELNVNALELDDSALYLCASSTGQGVGNTEAFFGQGTRLTVV.

The chain uses TRBV9 and TRBJ1-5; TRBD1 agrees at 7 bases. This CDR3 region has 16 residues. Looked up from germline, CDR1 is SGDLS and CDR2 is YYNGEE. With V trimmed by 3 bases and J by 7 bases, 13 bases remained unmatched. The CDR3 DNA sequence: TGTGCCAGCAGCGCTTGGCATACAGGGGTTGACCAGCCCCAGCATTTT. It encodes CASSAWHTGVDQPQHF.

The chain combines TRBV5-1 with TRBJ1-2, with 10 nucleotides matching TRBD1. Germline CDR1 and CDR2: SGHRS and YFSETQ. The CDR3 length is 13 residues. The J segment lost 8 bases and the V segment lost 4 bases, leaving 5 bases of the junction unmatched. In DNA form, the CDR3 reads TGCGCCAGCAGCAAGGACAGGGGGGACGGCTACACCTTC. Protein sequence: CASSKDRGDGYTF.

This clone has just one count. The rearrangement joins TRBV27 to TRBJ2-7; 10 bases line up with TRBD2. The CDR3 runs to 14 residues. The J segment lost 4 bases and the V segment lost 8 bases, leaving 8 bases of the junction unmatched. The germline V gene encodes CDR1 MNHEY and CDR2 SMNVEV (reference sequence). The CDR3 loop reads CASRRASGGYEQYF. The CDR3 DNA reads TGTGCCAGCCGTCGGGCTAGCGGGGGATACGAGCAGTACTTC.

The V call is TRBV5-1, the J call TRBJ2-3, with 14 bases lining up with TRBD2. The CDR3 loop spans 19 amino acids. Germline trimming cut 0 bases from V and 1 base from J; bases unmatched to any gene: 7. CDR1 and CDR2 from the germline V gene are SGHRS and YFSETQ. CDR3 region: CASSLAAGLAGAGTDTQYF. CDR3 DNA: TGCGCCAGCAGCTTGGCCGCGGGACTAGCGGGGGCGGGCACAGATACGCAGTATTTT. The whole variable domain, filled in from reference TRBV5-1 and TRBJ2-3, reads KAGVTQTPRYLIKTRGQQVTLSCSPISGHRSVSWYQQTPGQGLQFLFEYFSETQRNKGNFPGRFSGRQFSNSRSEMNVSTLELGDSALYLCASSLAAGLAGAGTDTQYFGPGTRLTVL.

In nucleotides, the CDR3 is TGTGCCAGCAGCCTCTTCGACAGCCACTACAATGAGCAGTTCTTC. Its protein is CASSLFDSHYNEQFF. The genes are TRBV7-2 and TRBJ2-1; TRBD1 is a possible D gene (5 bases). This CDR3 has 15 amino acids. Germline values: CDR1 SGHTA, CDR2 FQGNSA. V was shortened by 5 bases and J by 3 bases, with 14 bases between the two germline ends. The full variable domain, in which reference TRBV7-2 and TRBJ2-1 provide the parts outside the CDR3, is GAGVSQSPSNKVTEKGKDVELRCDPISGHTALYWYRQSLGQGLEFLIYFQGNSAPDKSGLPSDRFSAERTGGSVSTLTIQRTQQEDSAVYLCASSLFDSHYNEQFFGPGTRLTVL.

The chain carries TRBV19 and TRBJ2-7, with a possible D match to TRBD2 (5 bases). CDR1 LNHDA and CDR2 SQIVND come from the germline V gene (reference sequence). The CDR3 extends over 17 amino acids. V dropped 0 bases and J dropped 0 bases, with 15 bases sitting between them. The CDR3 loop reads CASSIDIAAASSYEQYF. CDR3 in DNA: TGTGCCAGTAGTATAGATATCGCAGCGGCTAGCTCCTACGAGCAGTACTTC.

V and J are TRBV5-8 and TRBJ1-6, with 8 positions matching TRBD1. CDR1 is SGHTS and CDR2 is YDEGEE in the germline V gene. CDR3 length: 15 residues. V shed 3 bases, J shed 10 bases, and the junction held 9 bases outside the gene matches. CDR3 bases: TGTGCCAGCAGCTCTTGGGACAGGCTGGACTCACCCCTCCACTTT. As protein: CASSSWDRLDSPLHF.

The chain employs TRBV27 and TRBJ2-1; 7 nucleotides match TRBD1. Germline V gives CDR1 MNHEY, CDR2 SMNVEV (reference sequence). V lost 5 bases and J lost 4; bases outside the gene matches: 8. The CDR3 length is 15 residues. CDR3 DNA sequence: TGTGCCAGCAGTCTAGACAGGGACCATTACAATGAGCAGTTCTTC. It yields the protein CASSLDRDHYNEQFF.

J is TRBJ2-7 and V is TRBV19; 7 positions match TRBD2. The length of the CDR3 is 14 residues. The V segment lost 5 bases and the J segment 0 bases; nucleotides outside the gene matches: 4. Germline loops: CDR1 LNHDA, CDR2 SQIVND (reference sequence). CDR3 protein: CASSRLADSYEQYF. The DNA for the CDR3 is TGTGCCAGTAGTCGGCTAGCGGACTCCTACGAGCAGTACTTC. The full variable domain, its missing parts supplied by reference TRBV19 and TRBJ2-7, is DGGITQSPKYLFRKEGQNVTLSCEQNLNHDAMYWYRQDPGQGLRLIYYSQIVNDFQKGDIAEGYSVSREKKESFPLTVTSAQKNPTAFYLCASSRLADSYEQYFGPGTRLTVT.

The V call is TRBV9, the J call TRBJ1-2; D is possibly TRBD1 (5 bases). The CDR3 is 12 residues long. CDR1 is SGDLS and CDR2 is YYNGEE in the germline V gene. V was pared by 5 bases and J by 2 bases, with 7 bases between. CDR3: CASRAGNYGYTF. DNA for the CDR3: TGTGCCAGCAGAGCAGGGAACTATGGCTACACCTTC.

V gene TRBV19 combines with J gene TRBJ2-2, with TRBD1 matching over 7 bases. CDR3 length: 16 amino acids. V lost 3 bases, J lost 6 bases, and 10 bases stayed unmatched. Germline CDR1 LNHDA, CDR2 SQIVND (reference sequence). Here the CDR3 reads CASSIPLGQIAGELFF. In DNA form, the CDR3 reads TGTGCCAGTAGTATTCCCTTGGGACAGATCGCCGGGGAGCTGTTTTTT.